This T cell receptor (beta chain) is drawn from a study of blood T cells in healthy people across ages. Study-wide results and caveats: Leaving the PBMCs unsorted stopped any conclusive comparison of naive versus antigen-experienced cells.

Germline CDR1 SQVTM, CDR2 ANQGSEA. This CDR3 spans 13 amino acids. Trimming shortened V by 1 base and J by 0 bases, and 7 bases separated the two germline ends. Then a second PCR, running about 6 to 12 cycles, was carried out with a sample-barcoded 5' primer and a J-beta primer mix. Via MiXCR, TCRdb re-called the 5' RACE reads, giving one row per CDR3 protein. The sample shows some 920,000 distinct CDR3 sequences, about 53% of them seen only once. This clonotype appeared a few times. Its target is not known. The sample comprised blood. The receptor was derived from a woman in her fifties or sixties in good health. This chain connects TRBV29-1 to TRBJ2-7, with D hard to call. The CDR3 loop is CSVEGQSSYEQYF. CDR3 nucleotides: TGCAGCGTTGAAGGCCAGAGCTCCTACGAGCAGTACTTC.